This TCR beta chain was sequenced during a study of blood T cell repertoires in COVID-19. In the study overall: Samples representing acute and convalescent COVID-19 were sourced from the United States, Italy and Spain.

This table comes from immunoSEQ multiplex PCR, and its TCRdb copy is limited to in-frame clones, with some not included. Of around 220,000 clones detected, roughly 80% appear once; the ten largest clones hold approximately 5%. CDR3 length: 15 residues. Looked up from germline, CDR1 is DFQATT and CDR2 is SNEGSKA (reference sequence). J lost 7 bases, V lost 3 bases, and 7 bases had no gene match. Sequencing input: peripheral blood. This clonotype originated in a woman older than 75 with active or convalescent COVID-19. The chain links TRBV20-1 to TRBJ1-4; the match to TRBD1 covers 11 bases. In DNA form, the CDR3 reads TGCAGTGCTAGTAGGGACAGGGGGGGACTTGAAAAACTGTTTTTT. The encoded protein is CSASRDRGGLEKLFF.